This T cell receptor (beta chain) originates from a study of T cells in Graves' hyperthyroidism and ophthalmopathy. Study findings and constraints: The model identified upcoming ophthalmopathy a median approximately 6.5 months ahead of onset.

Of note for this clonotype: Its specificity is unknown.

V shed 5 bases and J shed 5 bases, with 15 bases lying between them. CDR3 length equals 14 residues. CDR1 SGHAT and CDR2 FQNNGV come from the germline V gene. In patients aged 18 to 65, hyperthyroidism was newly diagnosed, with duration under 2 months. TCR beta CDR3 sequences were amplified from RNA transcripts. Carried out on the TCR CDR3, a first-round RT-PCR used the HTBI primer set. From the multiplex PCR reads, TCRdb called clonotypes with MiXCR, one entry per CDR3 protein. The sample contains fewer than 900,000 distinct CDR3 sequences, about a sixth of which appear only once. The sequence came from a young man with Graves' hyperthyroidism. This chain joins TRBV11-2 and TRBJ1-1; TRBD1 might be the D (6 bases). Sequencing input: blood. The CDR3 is CASSTVRGRTEAFF. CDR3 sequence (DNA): TGTGCCAGCAGCACCGTCAGGGGACGTACTGAAGCTTTCTTT.